This is a list of T cell receptor beta chains from one sample in a study of beta chain features in type 1 diabetes. Profiling relied on immunoSEQ multiplex PCR, and the TCRdb table lists in-frame clones only, not all of them. The sample gives 13,000 to 15,000 clones, roughly 67% of which show up once; about 0.6% is in the top ten. Sequenced sample: stem cell memory CD4+ T cells from blood. The receptors here all came from a woman aged 18-29 years with type 1 diabetes. Both conserved end residues are part of each CDR3. The D gene is left open where the match is weak. Rows may omit the clone size; those that give it use once, few, many or a size class.

v_call	clone_size	j_call	d_call	cdr3_aa	cdr3_nt
TRBV6-6	.	TRBJ2-7	.	CASTQLAYAEQYF	TGTGCCAGCACCCAGTTAGCTTACGCGGAGCAGTACTTC
TRBV2	.	TRBJ1-5	.	CASSLAGGSNQPQHF	TGTGCCAGCAGTCTAGCCGGGGGTAGCAATCAGCCCCAGCATTTT
TRBV7-3	few	TRBJ2-2	.	CASSPAGSNTGELFF	TGTGCCAGCAGCCCGGCGGGATCGAACACCGGGGAGCTGTTTTTT
TRBV19	.	TRBJ2-7	.	CASSIAVGALYEQYF	TGTGCCAGTAGTATTGCGGTTGGGGCTCTCTACGAGCAGTACTTC
TRBV29-1	.	TRBJ1-5	TRBD1	CSVAQGQNQPQHF	TGCAGCGTTGCACAGGGGCAGAATCAGCCCCAGCATTTT
TRBV6-6	.	TRBJ2-3	TRBD2	CASSWRGAPGADTQYF	TGTGCCAGCAGTTGGCGGGGGGCCCCAGGGGCAGATACGCAGTATTTT
TRBV7-3	.	TRBJ2-5	.	CASSLYQGRTQYF	TGTGCCAGCAGCTTATATCAGGGTCGGACCCAGTACTTC
TRBV21-1	once	TRBJ2-7	.	CATTGSSYEQYF	TGTGCCACCACGGGAAGCTCCTACGAGCAGTACTTC
TRBV30	.	TRBJ2-1	TRBD2	CAWSPGLAANNEQFF	TGTGCCTGGAGTCCAGGACTAGCGGCGAACAATGAGCAGTTCTTC
TRBV29-1	.	TRBJ2-5	TRBD1	CSVGTGTGGFETQYF	TGCAGCGTTGGGACCGGGACAGGGGGCTTTGAGACCCAGTACTTC
TRBV18	.	TRBJ2-7	.	CASKTQGGTYEQYF	TGTGCCAGCAAAACACAGGGGGGGACCTACGAGCAGTACTTC
TRBV9	.	TRBJ2-1	TRBD1	CASSVGTGGSNEQFF	TGTGCCAGCAGCGTAGGGACAGGGGGCTCCAATGAGCAGTTCTTC
TRBV5-6	.	TRBJ1-1	.	CASSLVKSQGFTEAFF	TGTGCCAGCAGCTTGGTAAAATCTCAGGGGTTCACTGAAGCTTTCTTT
TRBV7-2	.	TRBJ1-2	.	CASSLGLQNYGYTF	TGTGCCAGCAGCTTAGGGCTCCAGAACTATGGCTACACCTTC
TRBV19	.	TRBJ1-1	.	CASKMGGTSEAFF	TGTGCCAGTAAAATGGGGGGGACCTCTGAAGCTTTCTTT
TRBV11-3	.	TRBJ2-1	TRBD1	CASTRDRAPYNEQFF	TGTGCCAGCACCCGCGACAGGGCGCCCTACAATGAGCAGTTCTTC
TRBV27	.	TRBJ2-7	.	CASSVPPGIPGSGEQYF	TGTGCCAGCAGTGTACCCCCGGGGATACCTGGATCGGGCGAGCAGTACTTC
TRBV10-1	.	TRBJ2-1	.	CASSGTGTEGDEQFF	TGCGCCAGCAGTGGGACCGGGACGGAGGGAGATGAGCAGTTCTTC
TRBV11-2	.	TRBJ2-1	TRBD2	CASSLEGTRSSLGGNEQFF	TGTGCCAGCAGCTTAGAGGGGACTAGAAGCAGTCTCGGAGGGAATGAGCAGTTCTTC
TRBV18	.	TRBJ1-2	TRBD1	CASSPLPIVKTGQHGYTF	TGTGCCAGCTCACCACTTCCCATCGTTAAGACAGGGCAACATGGCTACACCTTC
TRBV7-2	once	TRBJ1-2	.	CASSLAGDYGYTF	TGTGCCAGCAGCCTAGCCGGGGACTATGGCTACACCTTC
TRBV19	.	TRBJ2-1	.	CASLGVGAHNEQFF	TGTGCCAGCTTAGGCGTGGGGGCCCACAATGAGCAGTTCTTC
TRBV7-6	.	TRBJ1-2	.	CASSLVQGVGYTF	TGTGCCAGCAGCTTAGTACAGGGTGTTGGCTACACCTTC
TRBV14	few	TRBJ2-1	TRBD1	CASSQAAGQGENEQFF	TGTGCCAGCAGCCAAGCAGCGGGACAGGGGGAAAATGAGCAGTTCTTC
TRBV11-2	.	TRBJ1-1	.	CASSLGWEGAFF	TGTGCCAGCAGCTTAGGGTGGGAGGGAGCTTTCTTT
TRBV11-2	.	TRBJ2-5	TRBD2	CASSLRSGSETQYF	TGTGCCAGCAGCTTACGTAGCGGGAGTGAGACCCAGTACTTC
TRBV7-2	.	TRBJ2-1	TRBD2	CASSPVGLAGAGKHEQFF	TGTGCCAGCAGCCCCGTGGGGCTAGCGGGGGCCGGCAAGCATGAGCAGTTCTTC
TRBV27	.	TRBJ2-7	TRBD1	CASSSTGEMVYEQYF	TGTGCCAGCAGTTCCACAGGGGAGATGGTCTACGAGCAGTACTTC
TRBV5-1	few	TRBJ2-7	TRBD1	CASSDDRGKQYF	TGCGCCAGCAGCGACGACAGGGGTAAGCAGTACTTC
TRBV4-3	.	TRBJ2-4	TRBD2	CASSEATAGGGKNIQYF	TGCGCCAGCAGCGAAGCCACCGCGGGGGGGGGCAAAAACATTCAGTACTTC
TRBV18	.	TRBJ2-1	.	CASSPLDTEQFF	TGTGCCAGCTCACCATTAGACACTGAGCAGTTCTTC
TRBV7-2	.	TRBJ2-3	.	CASSSAGYPTDTQYF	TGTGCCAGCAGCTCGGCGGGATATCCAACAGATACGCAGTATTTT
TRBV29-1	few	TRBJ2-7	.	CSVQGSYEQYF	TGCAGCGTACAGGGCTCCTACGAGCAGTACTTC
TRBV6-4	.	TRBJ2-3	TRBD2	CASRFSGVGTDTQYF	TGTGCCAGCAGATTTAGCGGGGTGGGCACAGATACGCAGTATTTT
TRBV5-4	once	TRBJ1-2	TRBD1	CASSLEGQGNYGYTF	TGTGCCAGCAGCTTGGAAGGACAGGGGAACTATGGCTACACCTTC
TRBV4-1	.	TRBJ2-6	.	CASSHLITGANVLTF	TGCGCCAGCAGCCACCTGATTACAGGGGCCAACGTCCTGACTTTC
TRBV18	few	TRBJ1-5	.	CASSPSVYGNQPQHF	TGTGCCAGCTCACCGTCGGTTTATGGTAATCAGCCCCAGCATTTT
TRBV5-1	.	TRBJ2-5	TRBD2	CASSSILAGGETQYF	TGCGCCAGCAGCTCTATTCTAGCGGGGGGGGAGACCCAGTACTTC
TRBV4-2	.	TRBJ2-7	.	CASSQDLTVNYEQYF	TGTGCCAGCAGCCAAGACTTGACTGTCAACTACGAGCAGTACTTC
TRBV28	.	TRBJ1-2	.	CASSSVPHQGYGYTF	TGTGCCAGCAGCTCCGTTCCCCATCAGGGCTATGGCTACACCTTC
TRBV9	.	TRBJ1-2	TRBD1	CASSVNRGRANGYTF	TGTGCCAGCAGCGTCAACAGGGGAAGGGCGAATGGCTACACCTTC
TRBV10-3	few	TRBJ1-2	.	CAISEGGRSYGYTF	TGTGCCATCAGTGAAGGAGGCCGATCATATGGCTACACCTTC
TRBV29-1	few	TRBJ2-7	.	CSVPFYEQYF	TGCAGCGTTCCTTTTTACGAGCAGTACTTC
TRBV5-1	.	TRBJ2-3	.	CASSLDGKEPDTQYF	TGCGCCAGCAGCTTGGACGGGAAGGAGCCAGATACGCAGTATTTT
TRBV27	.	TRBJ1-6	.	CASSRPFGALHF	TGTGCCAGCAGCCGCCCCTTCGGGGCCCTCCACTTT
TRBV4-2	few	TRBJ1-1	TRBD1	CASSQRTGATNTEAFF	TGTGCCAGCAGCCAGCGGACAGGGGCTACGAACACTGAAGCTTTCTTT
TRBV7-7	.	TRBJ2-3	TRBD2	CASSLGRGTSGRTDTQYF	TGTGCTAGCAGCTTAGGGAGGGGGACTAGCGGGAGAACAGATACGCAGTATTTT
TRBV9	.	TRBJ2-4	TRBD1	CASSLRTGPGIQYF	TGTGCCAGCAGCCTACGGACAGGACCGGGCATTCAGTACTTC
TRBV5-1	.	TRBJ2-3	TRBD1	CASSSGTGGQNTDTQYF	TGCGCCAGCAGCTCCGGGACAGGGGGCCAAAACACAGATACGCAGTATTTT
TRBV28	.	TRBJ2-5	.	CASRSQETQYF	TGTGCCAGCAGATCACAAGAGACCCAGTACTTC
TRBV4-1	.	TRBJ1-5	.	CASSHTGSNQPQHF	TGCGCCAGCAGCCACACAGGGAGCAATCAGCCCCAGCATTTT
TRBV13	.	TRBJ2-7	TRBD1	CASSMGQVASYEQYF	TGTGCCAGCAGCATGGGACAGGTGGCCTCCTACGAGCAGTACTTC
TRBV18	.	TRBJ2-7	.	CASSERAKYEQYF	TGTGCCAGCTCAGAGAGGGCTAAGTACGAGCAGTACTTC
TRBV7-2	.	TRBJ2-3	.	CASSAGQPQYF	TGTGCCAGCAGCGCGGGACAGCCGCAGTATTTT
TRBV6-5	.	TRBJ2-7	TRBD2	CASSNPGGSYEQYF	TGTGCCAGCAGTAACCCCGGGGGGTCCTACGAGCAGTACTTC
TRBV25-1	.	TRBJ2-7	.	CASSEPGDRSYEQYF	TGTGCCAGCAGTGAGCCGGGTGATCGGTCCTACGAGCAGTACTTC
TRBV5-1	.	TRBJ2-1	TRBD1	CASSGIGQGAYNEQFF	TGCGCCAGCAGCGGGATTGGACAGGGGGCCTACAATGAGCAGTTCTTC